A selection of T cell receptor beta chains follows, all from one sample in a study of control samples from healthy donors and cancer patients. Clones were sequenced by immunoSEQ multiplex PCR, and TCRdb holds only the in-frame ones, with some missing. Here the sample spans about 45,000 clones, more than 85% being singletons. The sample was PBMCs. Receptor source: a woman aged 35 to 49 with head and neck cancer. The CDR3 runs from the conserved cysteine through the conserved F or W. D genes are given only for firm matches. Clone sizes are given selectively: once, few, many, or a class where the clone is expanded.

D gene: TRBD1
J gene: TRBJ1-2
clone size: -
V gene: TRBV29-1
CDR3 length: 11
CDR3 protein: CSVERQGSYTF
CDR3 DNA: TGCAGCGTTGAAAGACAGGGAAGCTACACCTTC

D gene: -
J gene: TRBJ1-2
clone size: -
V gene: TRBV6-5
CDR3 length: 11
CDR3 protein: CASSSQKGRSF
CDR3 DNA: TGTGCCAGCAGTTCTCAGAAGGGAAGATCCTTC

D gene: TRBD1
J gene: TRBJ1-2
clone size: -
V gene: TRBV7-8
CDR3 length: 14
CDR3 protein: CASSAEQGAWGYTF
CDR3 DNA: TGTGCCAGCAGCGCAGAGCAGGGGGCGTGGGGCTACACCTTC

D gene: -
J gene: TRBJ2-2
clone size: -
V gene: TRBV18
CDR3 length: 15
CDR3 protein: CASSPPGARTGELFF
CDR3 DNA: TGTGCCAGCTCACCACCAGGGGCTAGGACCGGGGAGCTGTTTTTT

D gene: TRBD1
J gene: TRBJ1-5
clone size: once
V gene: TRBV27
CDR3 length: 18
CDR3 protein: CASSLSRTGRYSNQPQHF
CDR3 DNA: TGTGCCAGCAGTTTATCCCGGACAGGGCGATATAGCAATCAGCCCCAGCATTTT

D gene: -
J gene: TRBJ1-5
clone size: -
V gene: TRBV19
CDR3 length: 14
CDR3 protein: CASDKGTSNQPQHF
CDR3 DNA: TGTGCCAGTGATAAAGGGACTAGCAATCAGCCCCAGCATTTT

D gene: -
J gene: TRBJ1-1
clone size: -
V gene: TRBV7-2
CDR3 length: 16
CDR3 protein: CASSLALAVRVTEAFF
CDR3 DNA: TGTGCCAGCAGCTTAGCACTGGCAGTTAGGGTCACTGAAGCTTTCTTT

D gene: -
J gene: TRBJ2-5
clone size: -
V gene: TRBV4-1
CDR3 length: 15
CDR3 protein: CASSQGSRGRETQYF
CDR3 DNA: TGCGCCAGCAGCCAAGGCAGCAGGGGTCGAGAGACCCAGTACTTC

D gene: TRBD2
J gene: TRBJ2-3
clone size: -
V gene: TRBV5-1
CDR3 length: 17
CDR3 protein: CASSSAPTSGGADTQYF
CDR3 DNA: TGCGCCAGCAGCTCCGCCCCGACTAGCGGGGGGGCAGATACGCAGTATTTT

D gene: TRBD1
J gene: TRBJ2-7
clone size: -
V gene: TRBV7-9
CDR3 length: 18
CDR3 protein: CASSGNRDRGLIGDEQYF
CDR3 DNA: TGTGCCAGCAGCGGTAACCGGGACAGGGGGTTAATTGGAGATGAGCAGTACTTC

D gene: -
J gene: TRBJ2-5
clone size: -
V gene: TRBV27
CDR3 length: 13
CDR3 protein: CASSGDNQETQYF
CDR3 DNA: TGTGCCAGCTCTGGGGACAACCAAGAGACCCAGTACTTC

D gene: -
J gene: TRBJ2-3
clone size: -
V gene: TRBV9
CDR3 length: 21
CDR3 protein: CASSAPRGQGWGGLSTDTQYF
CDR3 DNA: TGTGCCAGCAGCGCCCCTCGAGGACAGGGATGGGGGGGGCTCAGCACAGATACGCAGTATTTT

D gene: TRBD2
J gene: TRBJ2-1
clone size: -
V gene: TRBV5-1
CDR3 length: 16
CDR3 protein: CASSRRTSAAYNEQFF
CDR3 DNA: TGCGCCAGCAGCCGACGGACTAGTGCTGCCTACAATGAGCAGTTCTTC

D gene: -
J gene: TRBJ2-2
clone size: -
V gene: TRBV5-1
CDR3 length: 15
CDR3 protein: CASSGPGTLTGELFF
CDR3 DNA: TGCGCCAGCAGCGGACCCGGGACTTTGACCGGGGAGCTGTTTTTT

D gene: TRBD1
J gene: TRBJ2-7
clone size: -
V gene: TRBV28
CDR3 length: 15
CDR3 protein: CATLLSGTGGGEQYF
CDR3 DNA: TGTGCCACCTTACTATCCGGGACAGGGGGCGGCGAGCAGTACTTC

D gene: -
J gene: TRBJ1-4
clone size: -
V gene: TRBV20-1
CDR3 length: 11
CDR3 protein: CSARRGEKLFF
CDR3 DNA: TGCAGTGCTAGGAGGGGTGAAAAACTGTTTTTT

D gene: -
J gene: TRBJ2-7
clone size: -
V gene: TRBV18
CDR3 length: 15
CDR3 protein: CASSPDYGMPYEQYF
CDR3 DNA: TGTGCCAGCTCACCAGATTACGGGATGCCCTACGAGCAGTACTTC

D gene: -
J gene: TRBJ1-1
clone size: -
V gene: TRBV30
CDR3 length: 13
CDR3 protein: CASRATWLTEAFF
CDR3 DNA: TGTGCCTCCCGGGCCACCTGGCTGACTGAAGCTTTCTTT

D gene: -
J gene: TRBJ1-1
clone size: once
V gene: TRBV7-9
CDR3 length: 13
CDR3 protein: CASSLTVNTEAFF
CDR3 DNA: TGTGCCAGCAGCTTGACCGTGAACACTGAAGCTTTCTTT

D gene: -
J gene: TRBJ2-7
clone size: -
V gene: TRBV29-1
CDR3 length: 12
CDR3 protein: CSATKVGYEQYF
CDR3 DNA: TGCAGCGCGACTAAAGTCGGGTACGAGCAGTACTTC

D gene: -
J gene: TRBJ2-3
clone size: -
V gene: TRBV4-1
CDR3 length: 14
CDR3 protein: CASSQGWRPDTQYF
CDR3 DNA: TGCGCCAGCAGCCAAGGTTGGCGGCCAGATACGCAGTATTTT

D gene: -
J gene: TRBJ1-2
clone size: -
V gene: TRBV5-6
CDR3 length: 16
CDR3 protein: CASSLIGAGRMRGYTF
CDR3 DNA: TGTGCCAGCAGCTTGATAGGGGCAGGGAGGATGCGGGGCTACACCTTC

D gene: -
J gene: TRBJ1-5
clone size: -
V gene: TRBV27
CDR3 length: 13
CDR3 protein: CASGLGSWQPQHF
CDR3 DNA: TGTGCCAGCGGCCTCGGGTCGTGGCAGCCCCAGCATTTT

D gene: -
J gene: TRBJ2-5
clone size: -
V gene: TRBV30
CDR3 length: 12
CDR3 protein: CAWSVQAGPQYF
CDR3 DNA: TGTGCCTGGAGTGTACAAGCGGGCCCCCAGTACTTC

D gene: -
J gene: TRBJ1-6
clone size: once
V gene: TRBV7-2
CDR3 length: 15
CDR3 protein: CASSFIGGGNSPLHF
CDR3 DNA: TGTGCCAGCAGCTTCATCGGGGGCGGAAATTCACCCCTCCACTTT

D gene: TRBD1
J gene: TRBJ2-7
clone size: -
V gene: TRBV5-6
CDR3 length: 15
CDR3 protein: CASSVTGTGADEQYF
CDR3 DNA: TGTGCCAGCAGCGTCACCGGGACAGGGGCTGACGAGCAGTACTTC

D gene: -
J gene: TRBJ2-7
clone size: -
V gene: TRBV18
CDR3 length: 12
CDR3 protein: CASSPNGNEQYF
CDR3 DNA: TGTGCCAGCTCACCAAATGGGAACGAGCAGTACTTC

D gene: -
J gene: TRBJ2-7
clone size: -
V gene: TRBV27
CDR3 length: 16
CDR3 protein: CASSARRFPNSYEQYF
CDR3 DNA: TGTGCCAGCAGTGCCCGAAGGTTCCCAAACTCCTACGAGCAGTACTTC

D gene: TRBD1
J gene: TRBJ2-6
clone size: -
V gene: TRBV2
CDR3 length: 17
CDR3 protein: CASIPPRGISGANVLTF
CDR3 DNA: TGTGCCAGCATTCCCCCCAGGGGGATCTCTGGGGCCAACGTCCTGACTTTC

D gene: TRBD1
J gene: TRBJ2-5
clone size: once
V gene: TRBV4-1
CDR3 length: 16
CDR3 protein: CASSPDRGPASETQYF
CDR3 DNA: TGCGCCAGCAGTCCGGACAGGGGGCCTGCATCGGAGACCCAGTACTTC

D gene: -
J gene: TRBJ1-1
clone size: -
V gene: TRBV4-1
CDR3 length: 15
CDR3 protein: CASSQDQTGPFEAFF
CDR3 DNA: TGCGCCAGCAGCCAAGACCAGACAGGACCCTTTGAAGCTTTCTTT

D gene: -
J gene: TRBJ2-5
clone size: -
V gene: TRBV5-4
CDR3 length: 14
CDR3 protein: CASSLASGQETQYF
CDR3 DNA: TGTGCCAGCAGCTTGGCAAGCGGCCAAGAGACCCAGTACTTC

D gene: -
J gene: TRBJ2-1
clone size: once
V gene: TRBV19
CDR3 length: 14
CDR3 protein: CASQKGIPYNEQFF
CDR3 DNA: TGTGCCAGTCAAAAGGGGATCCCCTACAATGAGCAGTTCTTC

D gene: -
J gene: TRBJ1-2
clone size: -
V gene: TRBV5-6
CDR3 length: 12
CDR3 protein: CASSFLGDGYTF
CDR3 DNA: TGTGCCAGCAGCTTCTTAGGAGATGGCTACACCTTC

D gene: -
J gene: TRBJ1-1
clone size: -
V gene: TRBV13
CDR3 length: 16
CDR3 protein: CASSLGARIMNTEAFF
CDR3 DNA: TGTGCCAGCAGCTTAGGCGCCAGGATTATGAACACTGAAGCTTTCTTT

D gene: TRBD1
J gene: TRBJ1-3
clone size: -
V gene: TRBV5-6
CDR3 length: 16
CDR3 protein: CASSPGTGKAGNTIYF
CDR3 DNA: TGTGCCAGCAGCCCGGGGACAGGGAAAGCTGGAAACACCATATATTTT

D gene: -
J gene: TRBJ2-5
clone size: -
V gene: TRBV24-1
CDR3 length: 11
CDR3 protein: CATSDFVTQYF
CDR3 DNA: TGTGCCACCAGTGATTTCGTGACCCAGTACTTC

D gene: TRBD1
J gene: TRBJ1-2
clone size: -
V gene: TRBV18
CDR3 length: 14
CDR3 protein: CASSPAPGQGPYTF
CDR3 DNA: TGTGCCAGCTCACCTGCACCGGGACAGGGACCTTACACCTTC

D gene: -
J gene: TRBJ2-3
clone size: -
V gene: TRBV29-1
CDR3 length: 10
CDR3 protein: CSVRVQAQYF
CDR3 DNA: TGCAGCGTTCGGGTACAGGCGCAGTATTTT

D gene: -
J gene: TRBJ1-2
clone size: -
V gene: TRBV20-1
CDR3 length: 12
CDR3 protein: CSASKGGDGYTF
CDR3 DNA: TGCAGTGCTAGTAAGGGGGGGGATGGCTACACCTTC

D gene: -
J gene: TRBJ1-6
clone size: -
V gene: TRBV27
CDR3 length: 12
CDR3 protein: CASGPLRSPLHF
CDR3 DNA: TGTGCCAGTGGACCGCTTCGATCACCCCTCCACTTT

D gene: TRBD1
J gene: TRBJ1-2
clone size: -
V gene: TRBV7-6
CDR3 length: 15
CDR3 protein: CASSLGSGTGGGYTF
CDR3 DNA: TGTGCCAGCAGCTTAGGGTCCGGGACAGGGGGAGGCTACACCTTC

D gene: -
J gene: TRBJ2-7
clone size: -
V gene: TRBV12-3/TRBV12-4
CDR3 length: 12
CDR3 protein: CASRAGSYEQYF
CDR3 DNA: TGTGCCAGCAGGGCAGGATCCTACGAGCAGTACTTC

D gene: TRBD1
J gene: TRBJ1-2
clone size: -
V gene: TRBV9
CDR3 length: 15
CDR3 protein: CASSFGQGAGYGYTF
CDR3 DNA: TGTGCCAGCAGCTTCGGACAGGGGGCTGGGTATGGCTACACCTTC

D gene: -
J gene: TRBJ2-3
clone size: -
V gene: TRBV27
CDR3 length: 12
CDR3 protein: CASSLPQGTQYF
CDR3 DNA: TGTGCCAGCAGTTTACCCCAGGGAACGCAGTATTTT

D gene: TRBD1
J gene: TRBJ1-2
clone size: -
V gene: TRBV7-9
CDR3 length: 13
CDR3 protein: CASRTTGVHGYTF
CDR3 DNA: TGTGCCAGCAGGACCACAGGGGTCCATGGCTACACCTTC

D gene: -
J gene: TRBJ2-1
clone size: -
V gene: TRBV2
CDR3 length: 13
CDR3 protein: CASGARVYNEQFF
CDR3 DNA: TGTGCCAGCGGGGCGCGGGTATACAATGAGCAGTTCTTC

D gene: -
J gene: TRBJ2-5
clone size: -
V gene: TRBV7-3
CDR3 length: 16
CDR3 protein: CASSLTGRTRTETQYF
CDR3 DNA: TGTGCCAGCAGCCTAACAGGACGGACTCGCACGGAGACCCAGTACTTC

D gene: TRBD1
J gene: TRBJ1-5
clone size: -
V gene: TRBV30
CDR3 length: 18
CDR3 protein: CAWSSGGNRGLINQPQHF
CDR3 DNA: TGTGCCTGGAGTTCTGGCGGGAACAGGGGGCTAATCAATCAGCCCCAGCATTTT

D gene: TRBD1
J gene: TRBJ2-1
clone size: -
V gene: TRBV10-2
CDR3 length: 14
CDR3 protein: CASSAGTAYNEQFF
CDR3 DNA: TGCGCCAGCAGTGCCGGGACAGCCTACAATGAGCAGTTCTTC

D gene: -
J gene: TRBJ1-6
clone size: few
V gene: TRBV12-3/TRBV12-4
CDR3 length: 13
CDR3 protein: CASTIRQDSPLHF
CDR3 DNA: TGTGCCAGCACCATCAGACAGGATTCACCCCTCCACTTT

D gene: -
J gene: TRBJ1-4
clone size: -
V gene: TRBV30
CDR3 length: 16
CDR3 protein: CAWSVLRAANNEKLFF
CDR3 DNA: TGTGCCTGGAGTGTACTAAGGGCAGCAAATAATGAAAAACTGTTTTTT

D gene: -
J gene: TRBJ2-4
clone size: once
V gene: TRBV11-1
CDR3 length: 15
CDR3 protein: CASRSSGEYGNIQYF
CDR3 DNA: TGTGCCAGCAGGAGTAGTGGGGAGTACGGGAACATTCAGTACTTC